What follows is one TCR beta chain and its context. Profiling relied on immunoSEQ multiplex PCR, and the TCRdb table lists in-frame clones only, not all of them. The table includes roughly 150,000 clones, 85% to 90% detected once. This sample is drawn from a study of T cell responses to AZD1222 COVID-19 vaccine. V gave up 6 bases and J gave up 1 base; unmatched junction bases: 0. The CDR3 consists of 13 residues. The origin of this receptor is an adult in good health. The chain combines TRBV12-3 or TRBV12-4 with TRBJ1-1; 9 bases are a match to TRBD1. The material was peripheral blood, obtained on day 0 of AZD1222 vaccination. The CDR3 here is CASRGQGNTEAFF. CDR3 DNA: TGTGCCAGCAGGGGACAGGGGAACACTGAAGCTTTCTTT.